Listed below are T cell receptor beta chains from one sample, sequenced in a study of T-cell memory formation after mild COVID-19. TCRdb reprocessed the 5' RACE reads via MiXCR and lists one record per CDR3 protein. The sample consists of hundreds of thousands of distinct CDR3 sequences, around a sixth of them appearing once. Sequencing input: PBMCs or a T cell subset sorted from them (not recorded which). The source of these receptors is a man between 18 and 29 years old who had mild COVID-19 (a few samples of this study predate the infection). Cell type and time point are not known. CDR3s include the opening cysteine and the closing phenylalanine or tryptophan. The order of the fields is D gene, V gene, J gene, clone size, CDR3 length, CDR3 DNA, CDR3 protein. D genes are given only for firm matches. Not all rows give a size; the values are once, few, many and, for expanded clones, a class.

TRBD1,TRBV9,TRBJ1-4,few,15,TGTGCCAGCAGCGGGCCGACAGGGGTTAATGAAAAACTGTTTTTT,CASSGPTGVNEKLFF
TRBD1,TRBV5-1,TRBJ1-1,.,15,TGCGCCAGCAGCTTGCCCCCTGACAGGGACACTGAAGCTTTCTTT,CASSLPPDRDTEAFF
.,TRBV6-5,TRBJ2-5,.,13,TGTGCCAGCAGTTATCTCGCCAAAGAGACCCAGTACTTC,CASSYLAKETQYF
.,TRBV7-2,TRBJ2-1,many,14,TGTGCCAGCAGCTCCGGACTTCATTACAATGAGCAGTTCTTC,CASSSGLHYNEQFF
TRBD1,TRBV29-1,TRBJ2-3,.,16,TGCAGCGTTGATCGGCCCAGGGGACAGAGCACAGATACGCAGTATTTT,CSVDRPRGQSTDTQYF
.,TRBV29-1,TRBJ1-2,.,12,TGCAGCGTTGTGTCAGGTGACTATGGCTACACCTTC,CSVVSGDYGYTF
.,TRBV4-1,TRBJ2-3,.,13,TGCGCCAGAGGGGCAGCACGCACAGATACGCAGTATTTT,CARGAARTDTQYF
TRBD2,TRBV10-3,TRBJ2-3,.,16,TGTGCCATCAGGCCTAGCGGGGGGACTCTCCAAGATACGCAGTATTTT,CAIRPSGGTLQDTQYF
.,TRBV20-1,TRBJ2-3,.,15,TGCAGTGCTAGAGATCAAGGGTATTTCACAGATACGCAGTATTTT,CSARDQGYFTDTQYF
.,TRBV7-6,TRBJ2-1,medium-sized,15,TGTGCCAGCAGCTTAGCGTTGGTTCCCTACAATGAGCAGTTCTTC,CASSLALVPYNEQFF
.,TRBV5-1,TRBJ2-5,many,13,TGCGCCAGCGCTTGGGGGAGTCAAGAGACCCAGTACTTC,CASAWGSQETQYF
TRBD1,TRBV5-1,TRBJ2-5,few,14,TGCGCCAGCAGCTACGGACAGGTTCAAGAGACCCAGTACTTC,CASSYGQVQETQYF
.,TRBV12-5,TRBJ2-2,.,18,TGTGCTAGTGGTTTGACTACGCTCGGGGGTTCGAACACCGGGGAGCTGTTTTTT,CASGLTTLGGSNTGELFF
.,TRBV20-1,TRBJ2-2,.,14,TGCAGTGCGCCCCGGGCGGGGTCCACCGGGGAGCTGTTTTTT,CSAPRAGSTGELFF
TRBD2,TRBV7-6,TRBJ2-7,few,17,TGTGCCAGCAGCTTAGGGGGGGGATGGCTCCCGTTTGAGGAGCAGTACTTC,CASSLGGGWLPFEEQYF
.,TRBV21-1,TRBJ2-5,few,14,TGTGCCAGCAGCGAGGAGGGATATGAATCGGGCCAGTACTTC,CASSEEGYESGQYF
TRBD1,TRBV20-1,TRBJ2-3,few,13,TGCAGTGCTAGGGGACAGGGGGTAGATACGCAGTATTTT,CSARGQGVDTQYF
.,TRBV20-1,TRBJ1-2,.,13,TGCAGTGCTCTTTCACCGGGCCCTCTCGGCTGTGCTTTC,CSALSPGPLGCAF
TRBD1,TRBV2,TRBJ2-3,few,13,TGTGCCAGCGGGGAAGGACAGGCCCGGACGCAGTATTTT,CASGEGQARTQYF
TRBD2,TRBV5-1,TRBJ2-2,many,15,TGCGCCAGCAGGACCGGGACTACAGTTGCCGGGGAGCTGTTTTTT,CASRTGTTVAGELFF
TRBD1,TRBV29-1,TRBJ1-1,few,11,TGCAGCGTTACCGACAGGGGCCCAGCTTTCTTT,CSVTDRGPAFF
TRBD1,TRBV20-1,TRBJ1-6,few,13,TGCAGTGCCGCCGGGACAGGGAGCTCACCCCTCCACTTT,CSAAGTGSSPLHF
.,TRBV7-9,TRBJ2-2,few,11,TGTGCCAGCAGCTTCGGACCCGAGCTGTTTTTT,CASSFGPELFF
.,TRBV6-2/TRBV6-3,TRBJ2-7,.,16,TGTGCCAGCAGTTACGCTTACGACAGGCCCTCCTACGAGCAGTACTTC,CASSYAYDRPSYEQYF
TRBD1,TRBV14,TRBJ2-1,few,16,TGTGCCAGCAGCCTCCTCGGGACAGGGTACGACAATGAGCAGTTCTTC,CASSLLGTGYDNEQFF
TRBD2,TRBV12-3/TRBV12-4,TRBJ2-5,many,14,TGTGCCAGCAGTCTAACTAGCGGGGAAGAGACCCAGTACTTC,CASSLTSGEETQYF
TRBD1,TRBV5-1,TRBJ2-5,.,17,TGCGCCAGCAGTGCGGGTCCAGAGACAGGGCCCCAAGAGACCCAGTACTTC,CASSAGPETGPQETQYF
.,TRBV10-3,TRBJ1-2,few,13,TGTGCCATCAGTGACGGACCCCTCGCTGGCTACACCTTC,CAISDGPLAGYTF
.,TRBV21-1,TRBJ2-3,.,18,TGTGCCAGCAGCAAAGCCTGCGCGGGACAGGGGACCCCAGATACGCAGTATTTT,CASSKACAGQGTPDTQYF
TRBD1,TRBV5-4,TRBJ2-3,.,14,TGTGCCAGCAGGCCGGACAGGGGGCGAGATACGCAGTATTTT,CASRPDRGRDTQYF
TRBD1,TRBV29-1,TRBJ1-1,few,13,TGCAGCACTACCAACAGGGGTGGGACTGAAGCTTTCTTT,CSTTNRGGTEAFF